This T cell receptor (beta chain) was observed in a study of blood T cell repertoires in COVID-19. Method: immunoSEQ multiplex PCR; TCRdb's copy keeps in-frame clones and lacks some. The repertoire includes about 160,000 clones, approximately 92% of them detected once, and 3.5% to 5% sits in the top ten. Germline V lookup: CDR1 MDHEN, CDR2 SYDVKM. The CDR3 contains 16 residues. The trim removed 5 bases at V and 4 bases at J, leaving 9 bases unmatched. The chain couples TRBV28 to TRBJ1-5; 9 nucleotides line up with TRBD1. Input material: peripheral blood. This sequence was found in a woman aged 45 to 65 with acute or convalescent COVID-19. CDR3 sequence: CASSNRDRALNQPQHF. CDR3 DNA sequence: TGTGCCAGCAGTAACCGGGACAGGGCCCTAAATCAGCCCCAGCATTTT. Looking up the rest from reference TRBV28 and TRBJ1-5 gives the full variable domain: DVKVTQSSRYLVKRTGEKVFLECVQDMDHENMFWYRQDPGLGLRLIYFSYDVKMKEKGDIPEGYSVSREKKERFSLILESASTNQTSMYLCASSNRDRALNQPQHFGDGTRLSIL.